Following are 17 T cell receptor beta chains from one sample sequenced in a study of beta chain features in type 1 diabetes. The whole isolated RNA underwent reverse transcription, so sequencing captured expressed TCRB transcripts. The data were produced by immunoSEQ multiplex PCR, yet TCRdb's version contains in-frame clones alone and is incomplete. The sample contains around 250,000 clones, roughly 30% of which appear only once. The sample was central memory CD4+ T cells from blood. The origin of the receptors is a man aged 25-45 years in good health.

The rearrangement uses TRBV4-1 and TRBJ2-1, with D perhaps being TRBD1 or TRBD2 (5 bases each). Trimming removed 4 bases from V and 3 bases from J, with 13 bases in between. Germline V lookup: CDR1 MGHRA, CDR2 YSYEKL. The length of the CDR3 is 15 residues. The CDR3: CASSLGTDVYNEQFF. CDR3 DNA: TGCGCCAGCAGCCTAGGGACGGACGTCTACAATGAGCAGTTCTTC.

In this sample, this clone turned up many times. This chain uses TRBV30 with TRBJ2-7; D is unclear. The ends were cut back, 0 bases at V and 0 bases at J, with 15 bases in the middle. The germline CDR1 and CDR2 sequences are GTSNPN and SVGIG (reference sequence). This CDR3 has 16 residues. The DNA for the CDR3 is TGTGCCTGGAGTGTAGGAGCCGCCCAAAGCTCCTACGAGCAGTACTTC. Translated: CAWSVGAAQSSYEQYF.

The rearrangement links TRBV7-7 to TRBJ2-3; D is perhaps TRBD1 or TRBD2 (5 bases each). The ends were cut back, 3 bases at V and 3 bases at J, with 10 bases in the middle. Per germline, CDR1 SSHAT and CDR2 FNYEAQ (reference sequence). The CDR3 is made up of 14 amino acids. CDR3 nucleotide sequence: TGTGCCAGCAGCTTCGGGACGGCGACAGATACGCAGTATTTT. Translated: CASSFGTATDTQYF. The variable domain in full, completed from reference TRBV7-7 and TRBJ2-3, reads GAGVSQSPRYKVTKRGQDVTLRCDPISSHATLYWYQQALGQGPEFLTYFNYEAQPDKSGLPSDRFSAERPEGSISTLTIQRTEQRDSAMYRCASSFGTATDTQYFGPGTRLTVL.

This clone was recorded a few times. The genes are TRBV4-2 and TRBJ2-5; no clear D gene. The V end lost 1 base, the J end lost 1 base, and 13 bases lay between the germline ends. CDR3 length: 16 amino acids. CDR1 and CDR2 from the germline V gene are LGHNA and YNFKEQ. The CDR3 DNA reads as TGTGCCAGCAGCCAAGTTGGTTCCAGGATCCAAGAGACCCAGTACTTC. It codes for CASSQVGSRIQETQYF.

The V gene is TRBV5-1, the J gene TRBJ2-1; D might be TRBD1 or TRBD2, each matching 5 bases. Trimming removed 2 bases from V and 0 bases from J, with 9 bases in between. Looked up from germline, CDR1 is SGHRS and CDR2 is YFSETQ. The CDR3 loop spans 15 amino acids. CDR3 nucleotides: TGCGCCAGCAGCTTCGGGACGGGCTCCTACAATGAGCAGTTCTTC. Translating it yields CASSFGTGSYNEQFF.

V and J are TRBV30 and TRBJ1-6, with a possible D match to TRBD1 (6 bases). Germline values: CDR1 GTSNPN, CDR2 SVGIG (reference sequence). V gave up 5 bases and J gave up 8 bases, with 16 bases separating them. The CDR3 runs to 14 residues. The CDR3 loop reads CAWGTGTRDSPLHF. The CDR3 coding sequence is TGTGCCTGGGGGACCGGGACACGGGATTCACCCCTCCACTTT.

This clone was recorded a few times. The CDR3 sequence: CATSKDRGREQYF. The DNA of the CDR3 is TGTGCCACCAGCAAGGACAGGGGACGGGAGCAGTACTTC. The chain recombines TRBV15 with TRBJ2-7; TRBD1 matches at 9 bases. V shed 4 bases, J shed 7 bases, and the junction held 5 bases outside the gene matches. CDR3 length: 13 residues. Per germline, CDR1 LNHNV and CDR2 YYDKDF (reference sequence). The full variable domain, rest sourced from reference TRBV15 and TRBJ2-7, is DAMVIQNPRYQVTQFGKPVTLSCSQTLNHNVMYWYQQKSSQAPKLLFHYYDKDFNNEADTPDNFQSRRPNTSFCFLDIRSPGLGDTAMYLCATSKDRGREQYFGPGTRLTVT.

This clone was seen more than once but under ten times. The J gene is TRBJ1-3, the V gene TRBV7-9, with D tentatively TRBD1 (5 bases). CDR1 is SEHNR, CDR2 FQNEAQ, per germline (reference sequence). The V end was cut by 5 bases, the J end by 0 bases, with 11 bases between. The CDR3 totals 15 residues. CDR3 in amino acids: CASSPSGTSGNTIYF. The CDR3 bases are TGTGCCAGCAGCCCCTCCGGGACCTCTGGAAACACCATATATTTT.

A few counts support this clone. The V call is TRBV10-3, the J call TRBJ2-1, with TRBD1 matching 9 bases. Unmatched junction bases numbered 9, after V lost 10 bases and J lost 5 bases. Germline V gene data show CDR1 as ENHRY and CDR2 as SYGVKD. The CDR3 has 14 residues. The DNA of the CDR3 is TGTGCCACCCGAGGGGACAGGGCCCACAATGAGCAGTTCTTC. Amino acids: CATRGDRAHNEQFF.

This clone was detected only a few times. This chain links TRBV7-2 with TRBJ2-1; D unclear. Germline V gene data show CDR1 as SGHTA and CDR2 as FQGNSA. V lost 1 base and J lost 0, with 7 bases in between. The CDR3 consists of 15 residues. Written as DNA, the CDR3 is TGTGCCAGCAGCTTAGAGGGTATCTCCTACAATGAGCAGTTCTTC. Amino acids: CASSLEGISYNEQFF.

This clone was detected a few times. V gene TRBV13 combines with J gene TRBJ1-4; 7 bases are a match to TRBD1. Germline loops: CDR1 PRHDT, CDR2 FYEKMQ (reference sequence). The V segment lost 2 bases and the J segment 0 bases; nucleotides outside the gene matches: 3. This CDR3 has 16 residues. The CDR3 spells CASSLRDSATNEKLFF. CDR3 nucleotide sequence: TGTGCCAGCAGCTTAAGGGACAGTGCAACTAATGAAAAACTGTTTTTT.

The table lists this clone with a few counts. In DNA form, the CDR3 reads TGTGCCAGCAGCTCTTTAAGAGGGACAGGGAAAACAGATACGCAGTATTTT. It encodes CASSSLRGTGKTDTQYF. The chain couples TRBV11-2 to TRBJ2-3, with 9 bases aligning to TRBD1. The germline CDR1 and CDR2 sequences are SGHAT and FQNNGV. V lost 4 bases, J lost 3 bases, and 11 bases stayed unmatched. There are 17 residues in the CDR3.

This chain uses TRBV6-4 with TRBJ2-6, with D possibly being TRBD1 (6 bases). There are 15 residues in the CDR3. CDR1 and CDR2 from the germline V gene are MRHNA and SNTAGT. V lost 6 bases and J lost 0, with 9 bases in between. The CDR3 coding sequence is TGTGCCAGCAGCGGACAGCCCTCTGGGGCCAACGTCCTGACTTTC. Its translation is CASSGQPSGANVLTF.

This clone was counted only a few times. The genes are TRBV7-9 and TRBJ2-7; 7 positions match TRBD1. The germline CDR1 and CDR2 sequences are SEHNR and FQNEAQ (reference sequence). This CDR3 comprises 15 residues. V lost 4 bases and J lost 3; bases outside the gene matches: 9. CDR3 sequence reads: CASSSVGQAIYEQYF. CDR3 in DNA: TGTGCCAGCAGCTCCGTAGGACAGGCCATCTACGAGCAGTACTTC. The variable domain in full, with the rest retrieved from reference TRBV7-9 and TRBJ2-7, is DTGVSQNPRHKITKRGQNVTFRCDPISEHNRLYWYRQTLGQGPEFLTYFQNEAQLEKSRLLSDRFSAERPKGSFSTLEIQRTEQGDSAMYLCASSSVGQAIYEQYFGPGTRLTVT.

This clone was counted between two and nine times. At the DNA level, this CDR3 is encoded by other sequences in the same sample as well. The chain employs TRBV7-2 and TRBJ2-5; D tentatively fits TRBD1 or TRBD2 (6 bases each). Germline CDR1 reads SGHTA; CDR2 reads FQGNSA. V lost 1 base to trimming and J lost 5 bases, with 11 bases between them. The CDR3 is made up of 14 amino acids. CDR3 coding DNA: TGTGCCAGCAGCTTAGAGGGGGGCGCCGAGACCCAGTACTTC. As protein: CASSLEGGAETQYF.

There are a few counts of this clone. The rearrangement joins TRBV7-9 to TRBJ1-2; the D is unclear. Germline-derived CDR1 and CDR2 are SEHNR and FQNEAQ (reference sequence). Between the trimmed V and J ends, which lost 5 bases and 4 bases, there was a span of 11 bases. The CDR3 has 13 amino acids. The CDR3 DNA sequence: TGTGCCAGCAGCCCAGCGCGCATCTATGGCTACACCTTC. Protein: CASSPARIYGYTF.

V usage is TRBV5-4 and J usage is TRBJ2-6; the match to TRBD1 covers 10 bases. The V and J ends lost 4 bases and 4 bases, in that order; junction bases with no gene match: 5. CDR3 length equals 16 residues. CDR1 is SGHNT and CDR2 is YYREEE in the germline V gene (reference sequence). CDR3 DNA: TGTGCCAGCAGCATGGACAGGGGGGCCGGGGCCAACGTCCTGACTTTC. Translated: CASSMDRGAGANVLTF.